This T cell receptor (beta chain) originates from a study of blood T cell repertoires in COVID-19. This clone was recorded only once. Profiled with immunoSEQ multiplex PCR; TCRdb holds only in-frame clones, not every one. The data hold 50,000 to 65,000 clones, with around 83% observed a single time. The CDR3 has 13 residues. V dropped 7 bases and J dropped 8 bases, with 17 bases sitting between them. The germline V gene encodes CDR1 LNHDA and CDR2 SQIVND (reference sequence). Sequenced input: peripheral blood. The V and J genes are TRBV19 and TRBJ1-1; a possible D gene is TRBD1 (5 bases). The origin of this receptor is a human donor in a cohort sampled during active COVID-19. The DNA of the CDR3 is TGTGCCAGTACGTCTCGGTTGTGGGGCGAAGCTTTCTTT. Protein: CASTSRLWGEAFF.